This T cell receptor (beta chain) was profiled in a study of blood T cell repertoires in COVID-19. As handled by the study authors: Estimated nucleated cell counts came from reference gene primer amplification. Profiling relied on immunoSEQ multiplex PCR, and the TCRdb table lists in-frame clones only, not all of them. That table is the source of V, J and clone size, and D and trimming were worked out from the DNA. The data contain 150,000 to 200,000 clones, about 85% of them singletons. Germline CDR1 and CDR2: SEHNR and FQNEAQ (reference sequence). The CDR3 totals 12 residues. V lost 3 bases and J 5 bases, leaving 7 bases between the germline ends.

The sample comprised peripheral blood. The V gene is TRBV7-9, the J gene TRBJ1-1; D is ambiguous. The sequence was collected from an elderly woman with acute or convalescent COVID-19. In DNA form, the CDR3 reads TGTGCCAGCAGCTTTGCGGGGACTGAAGCTTTCTTT. Translation gives CASSFAGTEAFF.